This T cell receptor beta chain was recovered during a study of early T cells in non-severe SARS-CoV-2 infection. The sample holds a few counts of this clonotype. TCRdb used MiXCR to reprocess the 5' RACE reads, holding one entry per CDR3 protein. The sample lists 50,000 to 60,000 distinct CDR3 sequences, approximately 10% occurring once. Sequencing was done on a sample of whole blood. The clonotype originates from an adult who was a healthcare worker with PCR-confirmed SARS-CoV-2 infection or an uninfected control (not recorded which).

The CDR3 sequence: CASSQANGLAGDYF. The CDR3 DNA sequence: TGCGCCAGCAGCCAAGCGAATGGACTAGCGGGAGACTACTTC. J is TRBJ2-7 and V is TRBV4-1, with 13 bases fitting TRBD2. Losses at the gene ends were 1 base for V and 13 bases for J; bases not matched to a gene: 7. Germline CDR1 and CDR2: MGHRA and YSYEKL. The CDR3 sequence is 14 residues long.